This T cell receptor (beta chain) was identified during a study of blood T cell repertoires in COVID-19. On the study more broadly: COVID-19 samples collected from the United States, Italy and Spain covered acute and convalescent phases. PBMCs, B-cell-depleted T cells, or T cells provided the cDNA or gDNA that made up the material.

Per the authors' pipeline: Amplified reference gene primers provided the basis for estimating nucleated cell counts. Profiling relied on immunoSEQ multiplex PCR, and the TCRdb table lists in-frame clones only, not all of them. D and trimming were read from the DNA, whereas the V and J calls and clone size are those reported in that table. The repertoire consists of a few hundred thousand clones, with 86% occurring once and the leading ten covering 1.5% to 2%. Per germline, CDR1 LNHDA and CDR2 SQIVND (reference sequence). This CDR3 spans 19 amino acids. The V gene end was trimmed by 3 bases and the J gene end by 4 bases; junction bases not matched to a gene: 17.

V usage is TRBV19 and J usage is TRBJ1-5; 8 bases agree with TRBD1. The TCR sequence derives from a woman aged 50 to 65 with acute or convalescent COVID-19. The sample consisted of peripheral blood. CDR3 coding DNA: TGTGCCAGTAGTATCGCCCTGGTGTTGGACAGGGTTGGGAATCAGCCCCAGCATTTT. Translated: CASSIALVLDRVGNQPQHF.